This T cell receptor beta chain was identified in a study of blood T cell repertoires in COVID-19. The data were produced by immunoSEQ multiplex PCR, yet TCRdb's version contains in-frame clones alone and is incomplete. In the table there are some 180,000 clones, approximately 85% of which are singletons. This CDR3 comprises 14 residues. Germline V gives CDR1 SGHAT, CDR2 FQNNGV. Trimming left V 5 bases short and J 3 bases short, with 8 bases between. The chain joins TRBV11-2 to TRBJ1-6; the D gene is possibly TRBD1 (6 bases). Sequencing input: PBMCs or T cells enriched from blood (not recorded which). The TCR sequence derives from a man between 35 and 55 years old who had recovered from COVID-19. In DNA form, the CDR3 reads TGTGCCAGCAGCCAACAGGGCTATAATTCACCCCTCCACTTT. It translates to CASSQQGYNSPLHF.